These T cell receptor beta chains were read from a single sample in a study of T-cell reconstitution after alpha-beta-depleted transplantation in children. TCRdb used MiXCR to reprocess the PCR reads, holding one entry per CDR3 protein. The sample yields roughly 350,000 distinct CDR3 sequences, 10% seen once. The starting material was PBMCs from the stem cell graft donor, obtained from the stem cell graft. The receptors were gathered from a human donor who donated a stem cell graft to a child with acute lymphoblastic leukemia. Both conserved end residues are part of each CDR3. D genes are given only for firm matches. Only part of the rows carry a size: once, few, many, or a class if the clone is expanded.

D	V	J	size	CDR3	DNA
TRBD2	TRBV7-6	TRBJ2-3	many	CASSFLAGGRTDTQYF	TGTGCCAGCAGCTTTTTAGCGGGAGGACGCACAGATACGCAGTATTTT
NA	TRBV3-1	TRBJ2-7	NA	CASSQDAQVSYEQYF	TGTGCCAGCAGCCAAGATGCCCAGGTATCCTACGAGCAGTACTTC
TRBD2	TRBV20-1	TRBJ2-7	few	CSAPSGRQYEQYF	TGCAGTGCGCCCAGCGGGAGACAATACGAGCAGTACTTC
NA	TRBV7-9	TRBJ1-6	few	CASSVDDSPLHF	TGTGCCAGCAGCGTGGATGATTCACCCCTCCACTTT
NA	TRBV4-2	TRBJ2-1	many	CASSQESGSHYNEQFF	TGTGCCAGCAGCCAAGAATCAGGGTCCCATTATAATGAGCAGTTCTTC
NA	TRBV12-3/TRBV12-4	TRBJ1-2	NA	CASSKDSPYGYTF	TGTGCCAGCAGTAAGGACAGCCCCTATGGCTACACCTTC
NA	TRBV20-1	TRBJ1-3	few	CSARDLRGAGNTIYF	TGCAGTGCTAGAGATCTACGGGGAGCTGGAAACACCATATATTTT
TRBD2	TRBV29-1	TRBJ2-5	NA	CSVEDWEGKETQYF	TGCAGCGTTGAAGATTGGGAGGGAAAAGAGACCCAGTACTTC
NA	TRBV7-9	TRBJ1-2	NA	CASSDAYANYGYTF	TGTGCCAGCAGCGACGCGTATGCTAACTATGGCTACACCTTC
NA	TRBV2	TRBJ1-1	NA	CASCEQAVTEAFF	TGTGCCAGCTGCGAACAGGCGGTCACTGAAGCTTTCTTT
NA	TRBV10-3	TRBJ2-6	few	CAISDRESGANVLTF	TGTGCCATCAGTGACCGGGAGTCCGGGGCCAACGTCCTGACTTTC
NA	TRBV7-8	TRBJ1-5	NA	CASGRSGNQPQHF	TGTGCCTCAGGGAGGTCTGGGAATCAGCCCCAGCATTTT
NA	TRBV20-1	TRBJ2-2	many	CSARDNSRATSTGELFF	TGCAGTGCTAGAGATAATTCTAGGGCCACATCCACCGGGGAGCTGTTTTTT
NA	TRBV7-9	TRBJ1-5	few	CASSDWREGNQPQHF	TGTGCCAGCAGCGATTGGAGGGAGGGCAATCAGCCCCAGCATTTT
TRBD1	TRBV4-3	TRBJ1-1	few	CASSQVTGRNTEAFF	TGCGCCAGCAGCCAAGTGACAGGGAGAAACACTGAAGCTTTCTTT
TRBD2	TRBV7-2	TRBJ2-7	NA	CASSYRTSGRDSYEQYF	TGTGCCAGCAGCTACAGGACTAGCGGGAGGGATTCATACGAGCAGTACTTC
NA	TRBV24-1	TRBJ1-5	few	CATSDLGVQQSAQHF	TGTGCCACCAGTGATTTGGGAGTGCAACAATCAGCCCAGCATTTT
TRBD2	TRBV12-3/TRBV12-4	TRBJ2-2	NA	CASSFGSGPLNTGELFF	TGTGCCAGCAGTTTTGGTAGCGGGCCGCTAAACACCGGGGAGCTGTTTTTT
NA	TRBV3-1	TRBJ2-1	few	CASSQRHHYNEQFF	TGTGCCAGCAGCCAACGACACCACTACAATGAGCAGTTCTTC
NA	TRBV4-1	TRBJ2-7	many	CASSQDSTTYEQYF	TGCGCCAGCAGCCAAGATTCAACCACCTACGAGCAGTACTTC
TRBD2	TRBV7-2	TRBJ2-7	few	CASSRQGLAVSSYEQYF	TGTGCCAGCAGCCGACAGGGACTAGCGGTTAGCTCCTACGAGCAGTACTTC
NA	TRBV20-1	TRBJ2-4	few	CSATYNRRAKNIQYF	TGCAGTGCTACCTACAACAGGAGAGCCAAAAACATTCAGTACTTC
TRBD2	TRBV15	TRBJ2-1	few	CATSPWTSGIFNEQFF	TGTGCCACCAGCCCCTGGACTAGCGGGATTTTTAATGAGCAGTTCTTC
TRBD2	TRBV20-1	TRBJ2-2	NA	CSARTTSGAGELFF	TGCAGTGCGAGAACTACTAGCGGGGCCGGGGAGCTGTTTTTT
NA	TRBV11-2	TRBJ2-7	NA	CASAILPYEQYF	TGTGCCAGCGCTATCCTGCCCTACGAGCAGTACTTC
NA	TRBV3-1	TRBJ2-3	NA	CASSRDGSTDTQYF	TGTGCCAGCAGCCGGGACGGGAGCACAGATACGCAGTATTTT
TRBD2	TRBV19	TRBJ2-7	NA	CASTIRGTSGSSPYEQYF	TGTGCCAGTACCATAAGGGGGACTAGCGGGAGTTCCCCCTACGAGCAGTACTTC
NA	TRBV10-2	TRBJ2-1	few	CASSSPPNNEQFF	TGCGCCAGCAGTTCCCCGCCCAACAATGAGCAGTTCTTC
NA	TRBV5-1	TRBJ2-5	NA	CASSFNGQETQYF	TGCGCCAGCAGCTTCAACGGGCAAGAGACCCAGTACTTC
NA	TRBV10-3	TRBJ1-2	few	CAISDGNGALEGYTF	TGTGCCATCAGTGACGGTAACGGGGCTCTGGAAGGCTACACCTTC
NA	TRBV20-1	TRBJ2-7	many	CSANKKGNSVYEQYF	TGCAGTGCTAACAAGAAAGGGAACAGTGTCTACGAGCAGTACTTC
TRBD1	TRBV2	TRBJ2-7	few	CASSGQGAYEQYF	TGTGCCAGCAGTGGGCAGGGGGCCTACGAGCAGTACTTC
NA	TRBV7-8	TRBJ1-2	NA	CASSLVGPAQSLGYTF	TGTGCCAGCAGCTTAGTTGGGCCAGCTCAGTCTTTGGGCTACACCTTC
NA	TRBV10-1	TRBJ2-7	few	CASSRAASYEQYF	TGCGCCAGCAGTCGGGCAGCGTCGTACGAGCAGTACTTC
NA	TRBV4-1	TRBJ1-3	few	CASIIYSGNTIYF	TGCGCCAGCATAATTTACTCTGGAAACACCATATATTTT
NA	TRBV7-9	TRBJ2-3	few	CASRDGSGDTQYF	TGTGCCAGCAGGGACGGGAGCGGTGATACGCAGTATTTT
NA	TRBV10-3	TRBJ2-7	few	CASGPTYEQYF	TGTGCCAGCGGGCCTACGTACGAGCAGTACTTC
NA	TRBV28	TRBJ2-5	NA	CASSSQVETQYF	TGTGCCAGCAGTTCCCAGGTAGAGACCCAGTACTTC
NA	TRBV29-1	TRBJ2-3	many	CSGSTDTQYF	TGCAGCGGGAGCACAGATACGCAGTATTTT
NA	TRBV7-2	TRBJ1-5	many	CASSLEGGFSNQPQHF	TGTGCCAGCAGCTTAGAAGGAGGATTTAGCAATCAGCCCCAGCATTTT
NA	TRBV4-3	TRBJ2-3	few	CASSQDLLADTQYF	TGCGCCAGCAGCCAAGATCTACTAGCAGATACGCAGTATTTT
TRBD1	TRBV28	TRBJ2-3	NA	CATRPGQLFNQPQYF	TGTGCCACCAGACCGGGACAGCTTTTCAATCAGCCCCAGTATTTT
NA	TRBV7-9	TRBJ2-5	NA	CASSLVAWGLQETQYF	TGTGCCAGCAGCTTAGTGGCGTGGGGTCTCCAAGAGACCCAGTACTTC
TRBD1	TRBV5-1	TRBJ2-7	NA	CASSLNRGVFYEQYF	TGCGCCAGCAGCTTAAACAGGGGAGTCTTCTACGAGCAGTACTTC
NA	TRBV24-1	TRBJ1-5	NA	CATSDGRQGNQPQHF	TGTGCCACCAGTGACGGTCGGCAGGGCAATCAGCCCCAGCATTTT